This T cell receptor beta chain was observed in a study of OX40 agonist ivuxolimab in advanced cancers. Study summary: It was permissible to have had prior anti-PD-1, anti-PD-L1 or anti-CTLA-4 therapy, and about 40% had some.

This clone has a handful of counts. Data came from immunoSEQ multiplex PCR; TCRdb stores just in-frame clones and leaves some out. The sample holds some 70,000 clones, under 95% seen once. Per germline, CDR1 KGHSH and CDR2 LQKENI. V gave up 0 bases and J gave up 3 bases, with 9 bases separating them. CDR3 length: 14 residues. Blood specimens came from baseline, cycle 4 day 1, and cycle 7 day 1. This TCR was recovered from an adult with an advanced solid tumor such as melanoma, head and neck, liver or kidney cancer. V is TRBV18 and J is TRBJ2-7, with D possibly called TRBD1 or TRBD2 (5 bases each). Sequenced here: CD4+ or CD8+ T cells sorted from blood, sampled in a trial of the OX40 agonist ivuxolimab. The CDR3 DNA reads TGTGCCAGCTCACCACCGGGGGTCTTCTACGAGCAGTACTTC. Translating gives CASSPPGVFYEQYF.